This T cell receptor (beta chain) was captured by sequencing in a study of regulatory T cells in long-lasting Graves disease. Study details: For under 3 months, newly diagnosed Graves' patients had been taking antithyroid drugs.

In its sample, this clonotype was seen a few times. Antigen unknown. Investigators prepared the TCR beta libraries by applying iRepertoire HTBI primers and Arm-PCR of CDR3 regions. Per the original data handling: Among the samples, around 60 TRBV and some 15 TRBJ segments were identified. TCRdb analysed the multiplex PCR reads with MiXCR anew, one entry per CDR3 protein. V and J calls and clone size were set by TCRdb, not the authors. The sample records 500,000 or so distinct CDR3 sequences, about 16% being singletons. CDR3 length equals 16 residues. The V gene end was trimmed by 5 bases and the J gene end by 0 bases; junction bases not matched to a gene: 6. Germline values: CDR1 SGDLS, CDR2 YYNGEE. The study, taken as a whole, reports: It was in persistent disease that TRBV28, TRBJ1-2 and TRBJ2-5 were favored.

Noted time point: newly diagnosed GD, antithyroid drugs for less than 3 months. Researchers made the TCR library from RNA that was extracted from PBMCs. This sample was also put to use in a study of T cells in Graves' hyperthyroidism and ophthalmopathy. This second study notes: The HTBI primer set was used in a first-round RT-PCR of the TCR CDR3.

Sequenced material: peripheral blood mononuclear cells (PBMCs), taken at new diagnosis, from a patient treated with antithyroid drugs. This TCR derives from a man between 40 and 49 years old with Graves disease. The chain recombines TRBV9 with TRBJ2-1; 9 bases align to TRBD2. Here the CDR3 DNA reads TGTGCCAGCAGTACCCTAGCGGGAAGCTCCTACAATGAGCAGTTCTTC. This encodes CASSTLAGSSYNEQFF.